This TCR beta chain originates from a study of molecular identifiers for immune sequencing clone quantification. Making the bulk TCR libraries relied on previously described methods and listed TCR primers. TCRdb called the PCR reads again in MiXCR, with one record for every CDR3 protein. In the table there are some 580,000 distinct CDR3 sequences, less than 30% of which are singletons. This clonotype was detected a few times. This CDR3 is 14 amino acids long. Sequenced: naive CD8+ T cells from blood, with Jurkat cell RNA spiked in. Specified subset: FACS-sorted CD8+CD4-CCR7+CD45RA+ naive T cells. The source is a human donor in good health. Some libraries in this study had Jurkat cell RNA spiked in. The V gene is TRBV3-2, the J gene TRBJ2-5; the table's D gene call, TRBD2, was not cross checked with the DNA. TRBV3-2 corresponds to a pseudogene. The CDR3 reads CASSQESPVETQYF. CDR3 in DNA: TGTGCCAGCAGCCAAGAGAGTCCCGTGGAGACCCAGTACTTC.